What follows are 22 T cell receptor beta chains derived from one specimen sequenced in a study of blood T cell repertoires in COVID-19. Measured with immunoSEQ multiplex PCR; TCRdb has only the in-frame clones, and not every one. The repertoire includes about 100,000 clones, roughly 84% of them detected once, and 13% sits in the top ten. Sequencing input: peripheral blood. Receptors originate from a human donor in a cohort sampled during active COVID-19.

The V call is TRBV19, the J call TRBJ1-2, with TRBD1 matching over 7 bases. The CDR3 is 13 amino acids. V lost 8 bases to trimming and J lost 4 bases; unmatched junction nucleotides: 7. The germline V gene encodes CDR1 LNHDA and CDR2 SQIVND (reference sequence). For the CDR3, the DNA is TGTGCCAGTGAGAGACAGGGCCGCTATGGCTACACCTTC. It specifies CASERQGRYGYTF.

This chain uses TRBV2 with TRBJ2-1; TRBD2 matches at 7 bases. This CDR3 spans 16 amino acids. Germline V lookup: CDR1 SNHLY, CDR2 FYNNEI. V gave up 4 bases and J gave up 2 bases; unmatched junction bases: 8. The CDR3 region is CASSVEFRGAYNEQFF. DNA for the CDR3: TGTGCCAGCAGTGTTGAGTTTCGGGGGGCCTACAATGAGCAGTTCTTC.

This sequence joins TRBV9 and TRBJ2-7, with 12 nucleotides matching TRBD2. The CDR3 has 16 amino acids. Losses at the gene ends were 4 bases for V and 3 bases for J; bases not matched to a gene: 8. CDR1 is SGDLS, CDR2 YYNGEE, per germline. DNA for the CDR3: TGTGCCAGCAGCCGTACTAGCGGGGGGAATTACTACGAGCAGTACTTC. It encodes CASSRTSGGNYYEQYF.

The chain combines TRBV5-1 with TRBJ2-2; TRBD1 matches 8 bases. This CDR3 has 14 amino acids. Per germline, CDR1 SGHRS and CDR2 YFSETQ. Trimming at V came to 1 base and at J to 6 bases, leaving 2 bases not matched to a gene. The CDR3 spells CASSLMGQAGELFF. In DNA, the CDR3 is TGCGCCAGCAGCTTGATGGGACAGGCCGGGGAGCTGTTTTTT.

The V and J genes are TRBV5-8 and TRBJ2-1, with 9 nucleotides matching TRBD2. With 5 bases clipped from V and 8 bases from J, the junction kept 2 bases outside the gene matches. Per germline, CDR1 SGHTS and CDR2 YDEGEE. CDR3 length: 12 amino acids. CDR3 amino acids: CASRRGGHEQFF. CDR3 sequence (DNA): TGTGCCAGCAGGCGGGGGGGCCATGAGCAGTTCTTC.

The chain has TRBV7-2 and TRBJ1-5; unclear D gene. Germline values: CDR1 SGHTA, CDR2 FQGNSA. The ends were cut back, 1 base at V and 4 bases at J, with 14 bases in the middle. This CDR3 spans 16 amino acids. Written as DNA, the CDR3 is TGTGCCAGCAGCTTAGGTCCTCAGGTGGTGAATCAGCCCCAGCATTTT. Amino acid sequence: CASSLGPQVVNQPQHF.

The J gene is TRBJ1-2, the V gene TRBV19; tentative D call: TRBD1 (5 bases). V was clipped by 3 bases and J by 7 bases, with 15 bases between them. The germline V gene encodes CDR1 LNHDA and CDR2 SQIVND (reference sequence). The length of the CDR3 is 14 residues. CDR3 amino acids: CASSIDLGLVGYTF. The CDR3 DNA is TGTGCCAGTAGTATTGATCTGGGGCTGGTTGGCTACACCTTC.

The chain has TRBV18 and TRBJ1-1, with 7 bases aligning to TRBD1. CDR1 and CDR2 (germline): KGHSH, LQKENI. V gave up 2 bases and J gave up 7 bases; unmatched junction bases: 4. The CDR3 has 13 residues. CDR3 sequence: CASSPSGDSEAFF. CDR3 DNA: TGTGCCAGCTCACCATCAGGGGACAGTGAAGCTTTCTTT.

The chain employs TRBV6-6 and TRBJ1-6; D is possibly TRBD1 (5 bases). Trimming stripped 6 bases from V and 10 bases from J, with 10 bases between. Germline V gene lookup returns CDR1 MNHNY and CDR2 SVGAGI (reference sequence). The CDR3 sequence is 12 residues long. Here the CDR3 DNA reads TGTGCCAGCAGCCAGACAGAATCACCCCTCCACTTT. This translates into CASSQTESPLHF.

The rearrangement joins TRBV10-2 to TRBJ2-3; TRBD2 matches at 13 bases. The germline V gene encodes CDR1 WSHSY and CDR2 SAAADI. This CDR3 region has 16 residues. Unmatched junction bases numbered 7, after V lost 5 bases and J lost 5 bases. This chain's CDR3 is CASSRTSGSGVDTQYF. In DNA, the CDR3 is TGCGCCAGCAGTAGGACTAGCGGGAGTGGGGTAGATACGCAGTATTTT.

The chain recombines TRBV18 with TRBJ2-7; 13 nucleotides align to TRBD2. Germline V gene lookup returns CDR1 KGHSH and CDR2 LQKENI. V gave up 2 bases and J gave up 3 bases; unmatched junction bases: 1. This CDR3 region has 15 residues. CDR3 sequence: CASSPGTSGNYEQYF. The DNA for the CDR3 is TGTGCCAGCTCACCAGGGACTAGCGGGAACTACGAGCAGTACTTC.

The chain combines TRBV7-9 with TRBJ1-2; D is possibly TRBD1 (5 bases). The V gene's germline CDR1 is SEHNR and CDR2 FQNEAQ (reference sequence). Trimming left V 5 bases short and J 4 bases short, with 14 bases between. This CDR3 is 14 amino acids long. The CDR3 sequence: CASSVESGGYGYTF. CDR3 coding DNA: TGTGCCAGCAGCGTAGAAAGCGGGGGCTATGGCTACACCTTC.

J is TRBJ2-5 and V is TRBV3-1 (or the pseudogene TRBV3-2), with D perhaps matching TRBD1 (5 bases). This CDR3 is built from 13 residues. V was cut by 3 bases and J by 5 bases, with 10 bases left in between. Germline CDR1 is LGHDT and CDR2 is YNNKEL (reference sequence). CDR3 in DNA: TGTGCCAGCAGCCACAGGGCACGGGAGACCCAGTACTTC. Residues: CASSHRARETQYF.

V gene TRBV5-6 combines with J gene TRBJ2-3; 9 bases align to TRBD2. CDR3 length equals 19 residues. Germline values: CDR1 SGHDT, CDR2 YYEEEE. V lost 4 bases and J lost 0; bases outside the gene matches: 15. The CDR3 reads CASSLNRASGKPSTDTQYF. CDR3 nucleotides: TGTGCCAGCAGCCTGAATAGGGCTAGCGGGAAACCCAGCACAGATACGCAGTATTTT. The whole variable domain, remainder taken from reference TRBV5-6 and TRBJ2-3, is DAGVTQSPTHLIKTRGQQVTLRCSPKSGHDTVSWYQQALGQGPQFIFQYYEEEERQRGNFPDRFSGHQFPNYSSELNVNALLLGDSALYLCASSLNRASGKPSTDTQYFGPGTRLTVL.

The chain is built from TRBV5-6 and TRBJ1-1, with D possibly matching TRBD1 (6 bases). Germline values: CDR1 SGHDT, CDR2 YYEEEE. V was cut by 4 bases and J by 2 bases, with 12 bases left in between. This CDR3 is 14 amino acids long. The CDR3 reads CASSRDTFNTEAFF. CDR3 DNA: TGTGCCAGCAGCCGGGACACTTTCAACACTGAAGCTTTCTTT.

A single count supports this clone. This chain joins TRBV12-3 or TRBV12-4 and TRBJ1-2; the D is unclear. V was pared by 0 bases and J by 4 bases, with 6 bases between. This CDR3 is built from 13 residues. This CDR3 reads CASSLAPGYGYTF. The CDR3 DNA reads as TGTGCCAGCAGTTTAGCCCCCGGCTATGGCTACACCTTC.

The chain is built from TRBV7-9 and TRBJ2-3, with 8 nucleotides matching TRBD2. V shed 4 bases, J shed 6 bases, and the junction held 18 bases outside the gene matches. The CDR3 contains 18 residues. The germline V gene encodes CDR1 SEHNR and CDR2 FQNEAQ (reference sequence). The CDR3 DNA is TGTGCCAGCAGCTGGACGGGGGGGGGTACAGGGACTCGCGATACGCAGTATTTT. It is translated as CASSWTGGGTGTRDTQYF.

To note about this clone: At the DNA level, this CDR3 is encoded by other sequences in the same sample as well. CDR3 protein: CASSPDRGSYNEQFF. DNA for the CDR3: TGTGCCAGCAGCCCGGATAGGGGGTCCTACAATGAGCAGTTCTTC. The chain employs TRBV7-2 and TRBJ2-1; weak D call: TRBD1 (6 bases). Trimming took off 5 bases at V and 1 base at J, with 12 bases between the two ends. The germline CDR1 and CDR2 sequences are SGHTA and FQGNSA. This CDR3 region has 15 residues.

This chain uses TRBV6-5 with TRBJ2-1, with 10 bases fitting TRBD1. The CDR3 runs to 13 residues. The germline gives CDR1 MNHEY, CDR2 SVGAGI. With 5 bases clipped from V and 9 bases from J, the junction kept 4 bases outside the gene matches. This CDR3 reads CASSRQGAGEQFF. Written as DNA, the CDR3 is TGTGCCAGCAGTAGACAGGGGGCAGGTGAGCAGTTCTTC.

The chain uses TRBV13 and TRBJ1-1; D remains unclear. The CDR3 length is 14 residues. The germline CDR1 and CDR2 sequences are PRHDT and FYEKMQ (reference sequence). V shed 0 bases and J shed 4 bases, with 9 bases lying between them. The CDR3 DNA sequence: TGTGCCAGCAGCTTAGGGGCAGGTGGCACTGAAGCTTTCTTT. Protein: CASSLGAGGTEAFF.

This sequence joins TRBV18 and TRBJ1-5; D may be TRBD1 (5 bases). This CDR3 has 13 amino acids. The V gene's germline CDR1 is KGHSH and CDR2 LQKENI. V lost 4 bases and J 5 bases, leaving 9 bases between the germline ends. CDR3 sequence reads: CASSQGDDQPQHF. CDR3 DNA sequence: TGTGCCAGCTCACAAGGGGATGATCAGCCCCAGCATTTT.

The CDR3 bases are TGCGCCAGCAGCGGGGACAGGGCCCCCTACGAGCAGTACTTC. Translated: CASSGDRAPYEQYF. The V gene is TRBV5-1, the J gene TRBJ2-7; 9 bases match TRBD1. This CDR3 is 14 amino acids long. V was pared by 4 bases and J by 2 bases, with 4 bases of the junction left unmatched. The germline V gene has CDR1 SGHRS and CDR2 YFSETQ.